The 27 T cell receptor beta chains presented below share a single source sample, sequenced in a study of Tregs in tolerant kidney transplant recipients (dated by TCRdb to between 2019 and 2020). Libraries came from the immunoSEQ multiplex PCR assay. What TCRdb holds here is the immuneACCESS table cut down to in-frame rearrangements. Part of the clones is not present; checked against another copy, under half of the missing clones reflect an unresolved V gene, and the others are unexplained. The sample's table lists a count of approximately 50,000 clones. The ten biggest clones cover 0.8% to 1% of the sample. The time point label corresponds to: blood sample drawn before combined kidney and bone marrow transplant. Source: CD4+ T cells from blood, taken before the transplant. Every receptor here comes from a human donor who received a combined kidney and bone marrow transplant.

Notes on this clone: The missing CDR3 end, 3 residues past where the read stops, is filled in from the germline J gene. This chain uses TRBV7-2 with TRBJ2-7; TRBD1 agrees at 9 bases. Germline lookup yields CDR1 SGHTA and CDR2 FQGNSA. The CDR3 loop spans 14 amino acids. V lost 5 bases to trimming and J lost 5 bases; unmatched junction nucleotides: 7. CDR3 loop: CASSLGDRDNEQYF. CDR3 DNA, as far as it was read: TGTGCCAGCAGCCTCGGGGACAGGGACAACGAG.

To note about this clone: The read finishes 3 residues shy of the CDR3 end, and the germline J gene is used to complete it. The rearrangement uses TRBV5-5 and TRBJ1-2; D remains unclear. The length of the CDR3 is 13 residues. The germline CDR1 and CDR2 sequences are SGHKS and YYEKEE (reference sequence). Trimming removed 6 bases from V and 2 bases from J, with 11 bases in between. CDR3 bases read: TGTGCCAGCACGTCCAGGATGAACTATGGC. This translates into CASTSRMNYG. Given in full, the CDR3 is CASTSRMNYGYTF. The variable domain in full, completed from reference TRBV5-5 and TRBJ1-2, reads DAGVTQSPTHLIKTRGQQVTLRCSPISGHKSVSWYQQVLGQGPQFIFQYYEKEERGRGNFPDRFSARQFPNYSSELNVNALLLGDSALYLCASTSRMNYGYTFGSGTRLTVV.

As to this clone: Read data end 3 residues before the CDR3 end; the end is taken from the germline J gene. The chain uses TRBV7-6 and TRBJ2-1; D perhaps matches TRBD2 (6 bases). The CDR3 runs 13 residues. Looked up from germline, CDR1 is SGHVS and CDR2 is FNYEAQ. V was clipped by 4 bases and J by 8 bases, with 12 bases between them. CDR3 protein: CASSSGLVDEQFF. Incomplete CDR3 DNA: TGTGCCAGCAGCTCGGGACTGGTTGATGAG.

Of note for this clone: Coverage ceases 3 residues before the CDR3 finishes, and the germline J gene fills in the end. The chain uses TRBV5-6 and TRBJ1-4; D is uncertain. The germline gives CDR1 SGHDT, CDR2 YYEEEE. This CDR3 has 14 amino acids. V was cut by 0 bases and J by 8 bases, with 11 bases left in between. The CDR3 sequence: CASSLGLAEEKLFF. Partial CDR3 DNA: TGTGCCAGCAGCTTGGGCCTGGCGGAAGAAAAA.

Worth noting for this clone: Sequencing ends 3 residues short of the CDR3 end; the germline J gene provides the rest. This chain uses TRBV7-2 with TRBJ1-3; 10 bases are shared with TRBD1. J was trimmed by 7 bases and V by 7 bases; bases with no gene match: 7. The CDR3 is made up of 14 amino acids. From germline, CDR1 is SGHTA and CDR2 FQGNSA. CDR3 in amino acids: CASTIPGQGNTIYF. The DNA read from the CDR3 is TGTGCCAGCACCATACCGGGACAGGGGAACACC.

With respect to this clone: Read data end 3 residues before the CDR3 end; the end is taken from the germline J gene. The chain uses TRBV19 and TRBJ2-7, with TRBD1 matching 7 bases. Germline V gene lookup returns CDR1 LNHDA and CDR2 SQIVND (reference sequence). The CDR3 sequence is 14 residues long. V lost 5 bases and J lost 3; bases outside the gene matches: 7. The part of the CDR3 DNA that was read is TGTGCCAGTAGTCTCTTGAGGGACAGCTACGAG. Residues: CASSLLRDSYE. The entire CDR3 protein reads CASSLLRDSYEQYF.

For this clone: The CDR3 goes on 3 residues after the read ends, and that part is filled in from the germline J gene. The V gene is TRBV7-6, the J gene TRBJ2-7, with a possible D match to TRBD1 (6 bases). CDR1 and CDR2 (germline): SGHVS, FNYEAQ. V was trimmed by 1 base and J by 2 bases, leaving 12 bases between them. The CDR3 extends over 15 amino acids. CDR3 DNA (partial): TGTGCCAGCAGCTTAGAGGCAGGGGTCACCTACGAG. This translates into CASSLEAGVTYE. In full, the CDR3 reads CASSLEAGVTYEQYF.

As to this clone: Coverage ceases 3 residues before the CDR3 finishes, and the germline J gene fills in the end. The chain employs TRBV5-1 and TRBJ1-2, with D possibly TRBD1 on 6 matching bases. Germline assignment: CDR1 SGHRS and CDR2 YFSETQ. V lost 4 bases to trimming and J lost 2 bases, with 9 bases between them. The CDR3 extends over 13 amino acids. The part of the CDR3 DNA that was read is TGCGCCAGCAGCGAGGGACAAAACTATGGC. Translation: CASSEGQNYG. The entire CDR3 is CASSEGQNYGYTF.

About this clone: The read terminates 3 residues before the CDR3 end, so the remaining end is supplied by the germline J gene. The chain links TRBV18 to TRBJ2-3, with TRBD2 identical over 7 bases. The CDR3 contains 17 residues. Losses at the gene ends were 0 bases for V and 4 bases for J; bases not matched to a gene: 10. Germline CDR1 KGHSH, CDR2 LQKENI. CDR3 sequence reads: CASSPPETWGGPDTQYF. The covered CDR3 bases are TGTGCCAGCTCACCACCGGAGACGTGGGGGGGTCCAGATACG.

On this clone: The CDR3 end is not reached by the read, which stops 3 residues before it; the germline J gene fills it in. This chain connects TRBV5-1 to TRBJ1-1; D gene unclear. The germline gives CDR1 SGHRS, CDR2 YFSETQ. V shed 0 bases and J shed 0 bases, with 9 bases lying between them. The CDR3 loop spans 15 amino acids. The CDR3 DNA, read in part, is TGCGCCAGCAGCTTGGAAACTATTATGAACACTGAA. This codes for CASSLETIMNTE. The full CDR3 reads CASSLETIMNTEAFF.

With respect to this clone: Read coverage stops 3 residues before the CDR3 terminus; the germline J gene supplies the remainder. The chain links TRBV29-1 to TRBJ2-5, with 9 bases lining up with TRBD1. This CDR3 has 13 amino acids. J gave up 4 bases and V 4 bases, and 4 bases lay outside the gene matches. CDR1 SQVTM and CDR2 ANQGSEA come from the germline V gene. This chain's CDR3 is CSVATGGGETQYF. Partial CDR3 DNA: TGCAGCGTTGCCACAGGGGGCGGAGAGACC.

Remarks on this clone: The read is 3 residues too short to cover the CDR3 end, so that end is filled in from the germline J gene. The chain carries TRBV5-6 and TRBJ2-2, with a possible D match to TRBD1 (6 bases). V shed 2 bases and J shed 5 bases, with 10 bases lying between them. The germline CDR1 and CDR2 sequences are SGHDT and YYEEEE. CDR3 length: 14 amino acids. The CDR3 here is CASSLPGQTGELFF. The sequenced CDR3 bases are TGTGCCAGCAGCTTACCCGGACAGACCGGGGAG.

Regarding this clone: The read terminates 3 residues before the CDR3 end, so the remaining end is supplied by the germline J gene. The V gene is TRBV18, the J gene TRBJ1-3; TRBD1 might be the D (5 bases). The germline V gene encodes CDR1 KGHSH and CDR2 LQKENI. CDR3 length: 14 amino acids. V lost 5 bases and J 3 bases, leaving 11 bases between the germline ends. This chain's CDR3 is CASSDRDGGNTIYF. The sequenced part of the CDR3 DNA is TGTGCCAGCTCAGACAGAGACGGTGGAAACACC.

Worth noting for this clone: The read ends 3 residues before the CDR3 terminus; that terminus is restored from the germline J gene. The rearrangement joins TRBV2 to TRBJ2-5; 10 bases are a match to TRBD1. Germline V gene sequence: CDR1 SNHLY, CDR2 FYNNEI. V lost 7 bases, J lost 7 bases, and 9 bases stayed unmatched. The CDR3 runs 14 residues. The part of the CDR3 DNA that was read is TGTGCCAGCACTCTTAACGGACAGGGGGGGACC. It codes for CASTLNGQGGT. The whole CDR3 protein reads CASTLNGQGGTQYF.

Details on this clone: The read stops 3 residues short of the end of the CDR3; the missing end is completed from the germline J gene. The sample contains more than one DNA sequence encoding this CDR3. This chain links TRBV7-2 with TRBJ1-4; a weak D match, TRBD1 (6 bases). Germline CDR1 and CDR2: SGHTA and FQGNSA. The CDR3 runs to 14 residues. The ends were cut back, 1 base at V and 5 bases at J, with 8 bases in the middle. CDR3 sequence: CASSLGGRNEKLFF. The sequenced CDR3 bases are TGTGCCAGCAGCTTAGGGGGGCGGAATGAAAAA.

A remark on this clone: The read is 3 residues too short to cover the CDR3 end, so that end is filled in from the germline J gene. V is TRBV7-9 and J is TRBJ1-1, with D possibly matching TRBD1 (6 bases). V was clipped by 5 bases and J by 1 base, with 11 bases between them. This CDR3 region has 14 residues. Germline V lookup: CDR1 SEHNR, CDR2 FQNEAQ (reference sequence). The CDR3 sequence: CASSLDSSNTEAFF. Partial CDR3 DNA: TGTGCCAGCAGCCTGGACAGCTCGAACACTGAA.

Concerning this clone: The missing CDR3 end, 3 residues past where the read stops, is filled in from the germline J gene. The chain combines TRBV20-1 with TRBJ1-2, with 8 bases matching TRBD1. Germline lookup yields CDR1 DFQATT and CDR2 SNEGSKA (reference sequence). The CDR3 contains 13 residues. The junction had 9 bases not matched to a gene; V was cut back by 6 bases and J by 6 bases. The CDR3: CSADAGQGHGYTF. The CDR3 DNA, read in part, is TGCAGTGCGGACGCTGGACAGGGCCATGGC.

On this clone: Read coverage stops 3 residues before the CDR3 terminus; the germline J gene supplies the remainder. This rearrangement joins TRBV11-2 to TRBJ2-5; 11 bases fit TRBD2. Looked up from germline, CDR1 is SGHAT and CDR2 is FQNNGV. Trimming took 5 bases from V and 1 from J; bases not matched to a gene: 3. The CDR3 totals 15 residues. The CDR3 region is CASSRLAGPQETQYF. The sequenced part of the CDR3 DNA is TGTGCCAGCAGCCGACTAGCGGGACCCCAAGAGACC.

Regarding this clone: The read ends 3 residues early relative to the CDR3; the germline J gene fills the gap. This sequence joins TRBV2 and TRBJ2-1; 7 bases align to TRBD1. The CDR3 length is 15 residues. From germline, CDR1 is SNHLY and CDR2 FYNNEI. The V segment lost 9 bases and the J segment 2 bases; nucleotides outside the gene matches: 10. Here the CDR3 reads CARTKGAYTYNEQFF. The part of the CDR3 DNA that was read is TGTGCCAGAACAAAGGGGGCCTATACCTACAATGAG.

The CDR3 DNA, read in part, is TGTGCCAGCCTACCCAGCGACCCCCCCTACGAG. Its protein product is CASLPSDPPYE. The whole CDR3 region reads CASLPSDPPYEQYF. The chain joins TRBV18 to TRBJ2-7; no clear D. The read ends 3 residues before the CDR3 terminus; that terminus is restored from the germline J gene. Trimming pared 8 bases from V and 2 bases from J, leaving 16 bases between. This CDR3 spans 14 amino acids. Germline assignment: CDR1 KGHSH and CDR2 LQKENI.

For this clone: The CDR3 extends 3 residues past the end of the read, so its final part is completed from the germline J gene. V is TRBV7-2 and J is TRBJ2-1, with TRBD1 identical over 8 bases. CDR1 is SGHTA, CDR2 FQGNSA, per germline. Trimming took 1 base from V and 7 from J; bases not matched to a gene: 0. This CDR3 region has 13 residues. The CDR3 reads CASSLDRGNEQFF. The sequenced part of the CDR3 DNA is TGTGCCAGCAGCTTAGACAGGGGGAATGAG.

CDR3 amino acids: CARTGDLPYEQYF. The part of the CDR3 DNA that was read is TGTGCCAGGACAGGGGACCTTCCCTACGAG. J is TRBJ2-7 and V is TRBV19; 8 bases are a match to TRBD1. The CDR3 end lies 3 residues beyond the end of the read and is filled in from the germline J gene. The CDR3 length is 13 residues. CDR1 LNHDA and CDR2 SQIVND come from the germline V gene (reference sequence). V lost 9 bases and J lost 2; bases outside the gene matches: 6.

Remarks on this clone: The observed sequence ends 3 residues before the CDR3 terminus, with the missing tail filled in from the germline J gene. The J gene is TRBJ1-5, the V gene TRBV7-9, with D maybe TRBD1 (5 bases). Trimming pared 3 bases from V and 7 bases from J, leaving 13 bases between. Germline V gene data show CDR1 as SEHNR and CDR2 as FQNEAQ (reference sequence). The CDR3 loop spans 14 amino acids. The covered CDR3 bases are TGTGCCAGCAGCTTGGGGGGGGTACGACAGCCC. Its translation: CASSLGGVRQP. The whole CDR3 sequence is CASSLGGVRQPQHF.

Details on this clone: The CDR3 goes on 3 residues after the read ends, and that part is filled in from the germline J gene. The chain is built from TRBV30 and TRBJ1-1; D not resolved. CDR3 length: 13 amino acids. The germline V gene has CDR1 GTSNPN and CDR2 SVGIG (reference sequence). The V gene lost 0 bases and the J gene lost 1 base, with 6 bases spanning the gap. CDR3 DNA, as far as it was read: TGTGCCTGGAGTGTACGGGGGAACACTGAA. Translation gives CAWSVRGNTE. The complete CDR3 sequence is CAWSVRGNTEAFF. Together with reference TRBV30 and TRBJ1-1, the CDR3 gives the full variable domain: SQTIHQWPATLVQPVGSPLSLECTVEGTSNPNLYWYRQAAGRGLQLLFYSVGIGQISSEVPQNLSASRPQDRQFILSSKKLLLSDSGFYLCAWSVRGNTEAFFGQGTRLTVV.

About this clone: The read falls 3 residues short of the CDR3 end, and the missing part is taken from the germline J gene. The chain links TRBV18 to TRBJ1-1, with D possibly matching TRBD1 (6 bases). The germline gives CDR1 KGHSH, CDR2 LQKENI. Trimming cost V 1 base and J 5 bases, with 14 bases left between them. This CDR3 comprises 15 residues. The DNA read from the CDR3 is TGTGCCAGCTCACCACAGGAAGGGGGGGGGACTGAA. This sequence encodes CASSPQEGGGTE. The CDR3, in full, reads CASSPQEGGGTEAFF.

Of note for this clone: The CDR3 end lies 3 residues beyond the end of the read and is filled in from the germline J gene. The chain couples TRBV10-1 to TRBJ2-7; perhaps TRBD2 as D (6 bases). V lost 3 bases and J lost 1, with 7 bases in between. Per the germline V gene, CDR1 is WNHNN and CDR2 is SYGVQD (reference sequence). The CDR3 is 13 amino acids. The CDR3: CASSDRGSYEQYF. Partial CDR3 DNA: TGCGCCAGCAGTGATCGGGGGTCCTACGAG.

Of note for this clone: Coverage ceases 3 residues before the CDR3 finishes, and the germline J gene fills in the end. The chain recombines TRBV19 with TRBJ1-1, with 8 bases lining up with TRBD1. Germline values: CDR1 LNHDA, CDR2 SQIVND (reference sequence). This CDR3 contains 16 residues. Trimming took 3 bases from V and 5 from J; bases not matched to a gene: 11. Incomplete CDR3 DNA: TGTGCCAGTAGTATCTCGGCAGGGGGCTCCGTAACTGAA. Amino acid sequence: CASSISAGGSVTE. In full, the CDR3 is CASSISAGGSVTEAFF.